These T cell receptor beta chains were read from a single sample in a study of cytomegalovirus exposure and HLA in healthy donors. Sequencing used immunoSEQ multiplex PCR; TCRdb keeps in-frame clones, though not all of them. Of some 200,000 clones listed, roughly 84% are singletons. Sequenced sample: PBMCs. These receptors all come from a boy younger than 10 in good health and CMV-seronegative. The CDR3 runs from the conserved cysteine through the conserved F or W. The order of the fields is D gene, clone size, V gene, J gene, CDR3 protein, CDR3 DNA. A D gene is named only where the DNA matches it firmly. For some rows the clone size is stated as once, few or many, or as a class when expanded; others skip it.

D gene: .; clone size: .; V gene: TRBV5-1; J gene: TRBJ1-2; CDR3 protein: CASSPHRSLGYTF; CDR3 DNA: TGCGCCAGCAGCCCCCACCGGAGCTTGGGCTACACCTTC
D gene: TRBD1; clone size: .; V gene: TRBV18; J gene: TRBJ2-5; CDR3 protein: CASSPRWGQGQETQYF; CDR3 DNA: TGTGCCAGCTCACCCCGCTGGGGACAGGGGCAAGAGACCCAGTACTTC
D gene: .; clone size: .; V gene: TRBV9; J gene: TRBJ1-2; CDR3 protein: CASSVGEGSYGYTF; CDR3 DNA: TGTGCCAGCAGCGTAGGTGAGGGAAGCTATGGCTACACCTTC
D gene: TRBD2; clone size: .; V gene: TRBV6-6; J gene: TRBJ2-1; CDR3 protein: CASRGGNEQFF; CDR3 DNA: TGTGCCAGCAGGGGGGGGAACGAGCAGTTCTTC
D gene: TRBD1; clone size: .; V gene: TRBV9; J gene: TRBJ1-6; CDR3 protein: CASSEGQGRSPLHF; CDR3 DNA: TGTGCCAGCAGCGAGGGACAGGGTAGGTCACCCCTCCACTTT
D gene: .; clone size: .; V gene: TRBV5-1; J gene: TRBJ2-6; CDR3 protein: CASSTINGYSGANVLTF; CDR3 DNA: TGCGCCAGCAGCACAATAAACGGGTACTCTGGGGCCAACGTCCTGACTTTC
D gene: .; clone size: .; V gene: TRBV19; J gene: TRBJ2-3; CDR3 protein: CASSRAQTLSTDTQYF; CDR3 DNA: TGTGCCAGTAGTCGAGCCCAAACCCTTAGCACAGATACGCAGTATTTT
D gene: .; clone size: .; V gene: TRBV7-8; J gene: TRBJ2-7; CDR3 protein: CASSSLIYEQYF; CDR3 DNA: TGTGCCAGCAGCTCCCTAATCTACGAGCAGTACTTC
D gene: .; clone size: .; V gene: TRBV6-5; J gene: TRBJ2-5; CDR3 protein: CASSPAGGRETQYF; CDR3 DNA: TGTGCCAGCAGTCCGGCAGGGGGGCGGGAGACCCAGTACTTC
D gene: .; clone size: .; V gene: TRBV6-4; J gene: TRBJ2-1; CDR3 protein: CASSDSRGGDEQFF; CDR3 DNA: TGTGCCAGCAGTGACTCGAGAGGGGGGGATGAGCAGTTCTTC
D gene: TRBD2; clone size: .; V gene: TRBV6-6; J gene: TRBJ2-3; CDR3 protein: CASGSSGVTDTQYF; CDR3 DNA: TGTGCCAGCGGATCTAGCGGGGTGACAGATACGCAGTATTTT
D gene: .; clone size: .; V gene: TRBV7-2; J gene: TRBJ1-1; CDR3 protein: CASSPVLQNTEAFF; CDR3 DNA: TGTGCCAGCAGCCCAGTCCTCCAAAACACTGAAGCTTTCTTT
D gene: TRBD1; clone size: .; V gene: TRBV19; J gene: TRBJ2-3; CDR3 protein: CATRPRGQVGDTQYF; CDR3 DNA: TGTGCCACCCGTCCCCGTGGACAGGTCGGGGATACGCAGTATTTT
D gene: .; clone size: .; V gene: TRBV19; J gene: TRBJ1-4; CDR3 protein: CASKDSPNEKLFF; CDR3 DNA: TGTGCCAGTAAGGACAGCCCTAATGAAAAACTGTTTTTT
D gene: .; clone size: .; V gene: TRBV7-2; J gene: TRBJ2-5; CDR3 protein: CASSPQRVQETQYF; CDR3 DNA: TGTGCCAGCAGCCCACAACGGGTACAAGAGACCCAGTACTTC
D gene: .; clone size: .; V gene: TRBV5-1; J gene: TRBJ2-2; CDR3 protein: CASSRTPGSRPGELFF; CDR3 DNA: TGCGCCAGCAGTCGTACTCCGGGGTCACGACCCGGGGAGCTGTTTTTT
D gene: .; clone size: once; V gene: TRBV11-3; J gene: TRBJ2-7; CDR3 protein: CASSTRSGFNEQYF; CDR3 DNA: TGTGCCAGCAGCACACGCTCAGGGTTCAACGAGCAGTACTTC
D gene: TRBD1; clone size: once; V gene: TRBV27; J gene: TRBJ1-1; CDR3 protein: CASRGGTRGLTYTEAFF; CDR3 DNA: TGTGCCAGCAGGGGAGGGACCAGGGGGCTCACCTACACTGAAGCTTTCTTT
D gene: TRBD2; clone size: once; V gene: TRBV9; J gene: TRBJ2-7; CDR3 protein: CASSVGSGGVYEQYF; CDR3 DNA: TGTGCCAGCAGCGTAGGTAGCGGGGGAGTCTACGAGCAGTACTTC
D gene: .; clone size: .; V gene: TRBV21-1; J gene: TRBJ1-1; CDR3 protein: CASSKAQGRTEAFF; CDR3 DNA: TGTGCCAGCAGCAAAGCCCAGGGGCGGACTGAAGCTTTCTTT
D gene: TRBD1; clone size: .; V gene: TRBV5-1; J gene: TRBJ2-3; CDR3 protein: CASSLDWTGGTDTQYF; CDR3 DNA: TGCGCCAGCAGCTTGGACTGGACAGGGGGGACAGATACGCAGTATTTT
D gene: TRBD1; clone size: .; V gene: TRBV6-1; J gene: TRBJ1-4; CDR3 protein: CASQGATNEKLFF; CDR3 DNA: TGTGCCAGCCAGGGGGCAACTAATGAAAAACTGTTTTTT
D gene: .; clone size: .; V gene: TRBV14; J gene: TRBJ1-6; CDR3 protein: CASSQEFPTGPSSPLHF; CDR3 DNA: TGTGCCAGCAGCCAAGAATTCCCGACAGGTCCGAGTTCACCCCTCCACTTT
D gene: .; clone size: .; V gene: TRBV27; J gene: TRBJ2-7; CDR3 protein: CASSLCRLDIPLYEQYF; CDR3 DNA: TGTGCCAGCAGTTTATGCCGCCTCGACATCCCCTTGTACGAGCAGTACTTC
D gene: .; clone size: .; V gene: TRBV2; J gene: TRBJ1-1; CDR3 protein: CASSDPGMNTEAFF; CDR3 DNA: TGTGCCAGCAGTGACCCAGGGATGAACACTGAAGCTTTCTTT
D gene: TRBD1; clone size: .; V gene: TRBV7-9; J gene: TRBJ2-7; CDR3 protein: CASSLGPGQGAREQYF; CDR3 DNA: TGTGCCAGCAGCCTAGGCCCGGGACAGGGGGCTCGGGAGCAGTACTTC
D gene: TRBD1; clone size: .; V gene: TRBV9; J gene: TRBJ2-2; CDR3 protein: CASSARQGLNTGELFF; CDR3 DNA: TGTGCCAGCAGCGCACGACAGGGCTTGAACACCGGGGAGCTGTTTTTT
D gene: .; clone size: .; V gene: TRBV11-2; J gene: TRBJ2-3; CDR3 protein: CASSFRGTDTQYF; CDR3 DNA: TGTGCCAGCAGCTTCCGGGGCACAGATACGCAGTATTTT
D gene: .; clone size: .; V gene: TRBV19; J gene: TRBJ1-3; CDR3 protein: CASRNTGRGNTIYF; CDR3 DNA: TGTGCCAGTAGAAACACAGGACGAGGAAACACCATATATTTT
D gene: TRBD1; clone size: .; V gene: TRBV4-1; J gene: TRBJ2-3; CDR3 protein: CASSQDGQGSDTQYF; CDR3 DNA: TGCGCCAGCAGCCAGGACGGACAGGGGTCAGATACGCAGTATTTT
D gene: .; clone size: .; V gene: TRBV21-1; J gene: TRBJ2-2; CDR3 protein: CASSTFAGGLDTGELFF; CDR3 DNA: TGTGCCAGCAGCACATTCGCGGGGGGGCTGGACACCGGGGAGCTGTTTTTT
D gene: .; clone size: .; V gene: TRBV18; J gene: TRBJ1-5; CDR3 protein: CASSSDRDFSNQPQHF; CDR3 DNA: TGTGCCAGCTCATCGGACAGAGACTTCAGCAATCAGCCCCAGCATTTT
D gene: .; clone size: .; V gene: TRBV15; J gene: TRBJ2-7; CDR3 protein: CATSRARTDSYEQYF; CDR3 DNA: TGTGCCACCAGCAGAGCCCGGACAGATTCTTACGAGCAGTACTTC
D gene: .; clone size: few; V gene: TRBV10-3; J gene: TRBJ2-7; CDR3 protein: CAISDGGSYEQYF; CDR3 DNA: TGTGCCATCAGTGACGGGGGCTCCTACGAGCAGTACTTC
D gene: TRBD1; clone size: .; V gene: TRBV10-3; J gene: TRBJ1-1; CDR3 protein: CAISRGDRGIYTEAFF; CDR3 DNA: TGTGCCATCAGCAGGGGGGACAGGGGGATTTACACTGAAGCTTTCTTT
D gene: .; clone size: once; V gene: TRBV7-9; J gene: TRBJ1-2; CDR3 protein: CSSSPATEVYGYTF; CDR3 DNA: TGTTCCAGCAGCCCAGCGACAGAAGTATATGGCTACACCTTC
D gene: .; clone size: .; V gene: TRBV7-3; J gene: TRBJ1-2; CDR3 protein: CASSLTPPVTYGYTF; CDR3 DNA: TGTGCCAGCAGCTTAACCCCGCCCGTTACTTATGGCTACACCTTC
D gene: TRBD1; clone size: once; V gene: TRBV27; J gene: TRBJ2-2; CDR3 protein: CASRDSTGAKTGELFF; CDR3 DNA: TGTGCCAGCAGAGACTCGACAGGGGCAAAAACCGGGGAGCTGTTTTTT
D gene: .; clone size: .; V gene: TRBV6-5; J gene: TRBJ2-7; CDR3 protein: CASSYSMEGTYEQYF; CDR3 DNA: TGTGCCAGCAGTTACTCGATGGAGGGTACCTACGAGCAGTACTTC